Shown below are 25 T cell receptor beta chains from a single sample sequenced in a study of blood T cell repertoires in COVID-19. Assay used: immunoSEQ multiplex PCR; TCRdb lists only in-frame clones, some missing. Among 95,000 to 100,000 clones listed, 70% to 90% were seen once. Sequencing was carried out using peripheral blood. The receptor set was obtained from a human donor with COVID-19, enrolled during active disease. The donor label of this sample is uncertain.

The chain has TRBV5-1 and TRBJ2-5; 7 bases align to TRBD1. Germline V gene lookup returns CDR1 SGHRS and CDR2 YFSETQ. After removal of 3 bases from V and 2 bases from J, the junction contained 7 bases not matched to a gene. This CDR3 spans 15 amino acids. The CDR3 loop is CASSWTGQLQETQYF. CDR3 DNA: TGCGCCAGCAGCTGGACGGGACAGTTACAAGAGACCCAGTACTTC.

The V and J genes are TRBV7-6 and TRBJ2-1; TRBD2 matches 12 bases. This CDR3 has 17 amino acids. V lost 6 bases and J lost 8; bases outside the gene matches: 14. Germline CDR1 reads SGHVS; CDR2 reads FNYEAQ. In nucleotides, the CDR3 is TGTGCCAGCAGACCCCTGGACGTGGGACTAGCGGGCCATGAGCAGTTCTTC. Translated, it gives CASRPLDVGLAGHEQFF. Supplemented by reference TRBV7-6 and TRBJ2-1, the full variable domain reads GAGVSQSPRYKVTKRGQDVALRCDPISGHVSLYWYRQALGQGPEFLTYFNYEAQQDKSGLPNDRFSAERPEGSISTLTIQRTEQRDSAMYRCASRPLDVGLAGHEQFFGPGTRLTVL.

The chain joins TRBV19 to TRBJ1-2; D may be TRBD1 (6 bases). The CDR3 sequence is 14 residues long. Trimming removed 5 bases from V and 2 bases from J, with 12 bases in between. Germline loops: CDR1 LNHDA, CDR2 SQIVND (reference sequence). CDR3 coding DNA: TGTGCCAGTAGTCGGACAGCAAACAACTATGGCTACACCTTC. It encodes CASSRTANNYGYTF.

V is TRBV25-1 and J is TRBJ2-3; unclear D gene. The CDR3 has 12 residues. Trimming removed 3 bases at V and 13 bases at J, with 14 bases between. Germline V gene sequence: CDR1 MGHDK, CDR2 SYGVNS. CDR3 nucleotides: TGTGCCAGCAGTGATCAAGACGCTGCGGAGTATTTT. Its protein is CASSDQDAAEYF.

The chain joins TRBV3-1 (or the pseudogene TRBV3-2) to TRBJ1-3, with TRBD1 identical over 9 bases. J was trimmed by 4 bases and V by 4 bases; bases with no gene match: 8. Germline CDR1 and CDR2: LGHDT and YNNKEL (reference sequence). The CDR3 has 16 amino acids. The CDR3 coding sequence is TGTGCCAGCAGCCGCCGGGACAGGGCTTCGGGAAACACCATATATTTT. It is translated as CASSRRDRASGNTIYF.

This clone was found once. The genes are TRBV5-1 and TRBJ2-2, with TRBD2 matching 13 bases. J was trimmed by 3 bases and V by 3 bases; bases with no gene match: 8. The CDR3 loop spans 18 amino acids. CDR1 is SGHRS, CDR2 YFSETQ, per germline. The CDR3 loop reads CASSWKLAGGPDTGELFF. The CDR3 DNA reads TGCGCCAGCAGCTGGAAACTAGCGGGAGGGCCCGACACCGGGGAGCTGTTTTTT.

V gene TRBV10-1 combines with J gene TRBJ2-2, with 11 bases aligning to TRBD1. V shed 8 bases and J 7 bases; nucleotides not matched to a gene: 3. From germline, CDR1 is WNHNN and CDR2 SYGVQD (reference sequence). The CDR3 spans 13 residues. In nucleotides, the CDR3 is TGCGCCAGCGGACAGGGGGCCGGCGGGGAGCTGTTTTTT. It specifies CASGQGAGGELFF.

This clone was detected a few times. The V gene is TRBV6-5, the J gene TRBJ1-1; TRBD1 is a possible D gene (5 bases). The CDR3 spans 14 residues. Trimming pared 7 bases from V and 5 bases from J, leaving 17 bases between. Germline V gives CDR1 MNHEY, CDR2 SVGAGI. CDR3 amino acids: CASNRQPVDTEAFF. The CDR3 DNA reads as TGTGCCAGCAATAGACAGCCCGTGGATACTGAAGCTTTCTTT.

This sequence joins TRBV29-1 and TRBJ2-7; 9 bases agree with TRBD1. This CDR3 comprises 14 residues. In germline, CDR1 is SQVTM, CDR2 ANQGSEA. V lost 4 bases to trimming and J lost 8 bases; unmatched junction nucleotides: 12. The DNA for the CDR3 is TGCAGCGTTGCGTCTAGAGACAGGGGGGATAAGCAGTACTTC. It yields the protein CSVASRDRGDKQYF.

Here the CDR3 reads CASGARGGEETQYF. DNA of the CDR3: TGTGCTAGTGGGGCGAGGGGGGGCGAAGAGACCCAGTACTTC. The chain uses TRBV12-5 and TRBJ2-5; maybe TRBD2 (7 bases). Germline CDR1 LGHNT, CDR2 FRNRAP. V was trimmed by 6 bases and J by 3 bases, leaving 14 bases between them. CDR3 size: 14 residues.

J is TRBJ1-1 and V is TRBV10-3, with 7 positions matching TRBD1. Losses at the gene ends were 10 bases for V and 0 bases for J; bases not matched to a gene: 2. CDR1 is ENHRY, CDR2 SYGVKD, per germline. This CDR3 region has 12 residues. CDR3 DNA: TGTGCCAGTAGGGGGCTGAACACTGAAGCTTTCTTT. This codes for CASRGLNTEAFF.

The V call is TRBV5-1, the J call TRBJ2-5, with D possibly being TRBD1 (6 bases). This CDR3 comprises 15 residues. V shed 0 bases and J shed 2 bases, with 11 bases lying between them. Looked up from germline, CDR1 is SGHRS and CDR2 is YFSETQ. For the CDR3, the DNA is TGCGCCAGCAGCTTGGGACAGGTTCTACAAGAGACCCAGTACTTC. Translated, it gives CASSLGQVLQETQYF.

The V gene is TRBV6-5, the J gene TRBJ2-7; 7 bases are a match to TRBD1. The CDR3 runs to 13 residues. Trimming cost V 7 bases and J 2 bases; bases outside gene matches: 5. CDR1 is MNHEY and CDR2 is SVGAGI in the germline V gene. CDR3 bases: TGTGCCAGCATGCAACAGGGGCCCTACGAGCAGTACTTC. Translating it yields CASMQQGPYEQYF.

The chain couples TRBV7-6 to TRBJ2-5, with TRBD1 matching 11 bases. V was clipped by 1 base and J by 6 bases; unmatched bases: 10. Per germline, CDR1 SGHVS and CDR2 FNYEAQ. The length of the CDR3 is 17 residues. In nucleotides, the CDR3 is TGTGCCAGCAGCTTAGGTTTCGGACAGGGGGCTGGGAAGACCCAGTACTTC. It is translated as CASSLGFGQGAGKTQYF.

CDR3 sequence: CAISESLYGYTF. DNA of the CDR3: TGTGCCATCAGTGAAAGCCTCTATGGCTACACCTTC. The rearrangement links TRBV10-3 to TRBJ1-2, with D unclear. The V gene lost 3 bases and the J gene lost 4 bases, with 6 bases spanning the gap. The CDR3 extends over 12 amino acids. The germline V gene has CDR1 ENHRY and CDR2 SYGVKD.

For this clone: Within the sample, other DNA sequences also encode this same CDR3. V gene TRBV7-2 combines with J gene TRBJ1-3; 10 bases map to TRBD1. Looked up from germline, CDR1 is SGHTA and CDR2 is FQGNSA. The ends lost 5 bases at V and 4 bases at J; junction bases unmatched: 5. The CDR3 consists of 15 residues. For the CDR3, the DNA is TGTGCCAGCAGCCCCGACAGGGGGCACGGAAACACCATATATTTT. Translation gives CASSPDRGHGNTIYF.

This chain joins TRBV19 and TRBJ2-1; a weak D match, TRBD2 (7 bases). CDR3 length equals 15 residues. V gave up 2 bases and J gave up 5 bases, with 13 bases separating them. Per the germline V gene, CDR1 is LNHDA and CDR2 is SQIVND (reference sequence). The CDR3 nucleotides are TGTGCCAGTAGTATAAGGGGGGGACGGCACAATGAGCAGTTCTTC. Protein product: CASSIRGGRHNEQFF.

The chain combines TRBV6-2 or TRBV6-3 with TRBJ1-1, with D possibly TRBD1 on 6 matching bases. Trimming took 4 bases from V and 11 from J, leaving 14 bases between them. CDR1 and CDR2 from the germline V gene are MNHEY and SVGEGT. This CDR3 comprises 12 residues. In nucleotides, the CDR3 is TGTGCCAGCAGTTTCGGACAGCGAGGGGCTTTCTTT. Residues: CASSFGQRGAFF.

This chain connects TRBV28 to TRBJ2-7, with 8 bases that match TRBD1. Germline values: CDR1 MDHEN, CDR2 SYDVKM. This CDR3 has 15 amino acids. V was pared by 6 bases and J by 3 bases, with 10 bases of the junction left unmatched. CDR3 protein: CASSPLDRGYYEQYF. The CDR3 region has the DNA TGTGCCAGCAGCCCCTTAGACAGGGGCTACTACGAGCAGTACTTC.

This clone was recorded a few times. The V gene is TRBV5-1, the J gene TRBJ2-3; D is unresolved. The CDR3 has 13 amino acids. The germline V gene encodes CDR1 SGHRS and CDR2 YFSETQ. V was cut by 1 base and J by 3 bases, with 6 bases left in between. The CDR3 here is CASSLLPTDTQYF. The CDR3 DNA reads TGCGCCAGCAGCTTGCTTCCTACAGATACGCAGTATTTT.

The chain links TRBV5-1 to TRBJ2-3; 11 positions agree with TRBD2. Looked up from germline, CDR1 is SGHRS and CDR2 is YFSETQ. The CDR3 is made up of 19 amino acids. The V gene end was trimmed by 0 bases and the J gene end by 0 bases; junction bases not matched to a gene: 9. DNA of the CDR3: TGCGCCAGCAGCTTGGCCGGGCTAGCGGGAGGTCGAAGCACAGATACGCAGTATTTT. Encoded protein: CASSLAGLAGGRSTDTQYF.

The CDR3 is CASSPNRGTEAFF. DNA of the CDR3: TGTGCCAGCAGCCCCAACAGGGGAACTGAAGCTTTCTTT. The chain recombines TRBV28 with TRBJ1-1; 7 nucleotides line up with TRBD1. Germline CDR1 and CDR2: MDHEN and SYDVKM. Trimming at V came to 6 bases and at J to 5 bases, leaving 6 bases not matched to a gene. The CDR3 loop spans 13 amino acids.

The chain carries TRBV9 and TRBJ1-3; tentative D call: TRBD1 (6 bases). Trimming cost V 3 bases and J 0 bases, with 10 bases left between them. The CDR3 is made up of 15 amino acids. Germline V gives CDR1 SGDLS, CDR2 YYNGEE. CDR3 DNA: TGTGCCAGCAGCGCCGGGACACACTCTGGAAACACCATATATTTT. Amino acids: CASSAGTHSGNTIYF. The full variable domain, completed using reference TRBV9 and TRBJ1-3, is DSGVTQTPKHLITATGQRVTLRCSPRSGDLSVYWYQQSLDQGLQFLIQYYNGEERAKGNILERFSAQQFPDLHSELNLSSLELGDSALYFCASSAGTHSGNTIYFGEGSWLTVV.

CDR3 bases: TGTGCCAGCAGGCAATCCGGGACTGGAACCTACGAGCAGTACTTC. Protein product: CASRQSGTGTYEQYF. The V and J genes are TRBV6-5 and TRBJ2-7; D is possibly TRBD2 (6 bases). There are 15 residues in the CDR3. Trimming took 6 bases from V and 2 from J, leaving 17 bases between them. CDR1 MNHEY and CDR2 SVGAGI come from the germline V gene.

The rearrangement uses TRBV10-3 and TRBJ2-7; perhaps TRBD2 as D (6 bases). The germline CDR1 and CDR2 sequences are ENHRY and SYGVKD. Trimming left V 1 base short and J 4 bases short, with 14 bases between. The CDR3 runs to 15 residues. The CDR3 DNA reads TGTGCCATCAGTGAGTACCGGACGGGACTGTACGAGCAGTACTTC. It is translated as CAISEYRTGLYEQYF.